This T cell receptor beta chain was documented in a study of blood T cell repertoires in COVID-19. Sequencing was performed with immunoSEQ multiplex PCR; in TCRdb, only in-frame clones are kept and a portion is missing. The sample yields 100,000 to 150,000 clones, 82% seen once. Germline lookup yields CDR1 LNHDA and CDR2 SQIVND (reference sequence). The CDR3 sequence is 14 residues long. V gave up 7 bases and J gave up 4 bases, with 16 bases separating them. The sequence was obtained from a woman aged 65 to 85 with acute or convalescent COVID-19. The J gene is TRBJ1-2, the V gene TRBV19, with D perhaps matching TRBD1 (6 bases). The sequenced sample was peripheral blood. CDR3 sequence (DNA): TGTGCCAGTAACGACGAACAGGGCGTCTATGGCTACACCTTC. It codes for CASNDEQGVYGYTF.